This T cell receptor beta chain was obtained from a study of shared T cell receptors in the human thymus. The protocol was immunoSEQ multiplex PCR, while the TCRdb copy is restricted to in-frame clones and leaves out a portion. The sample lists under 700,000 clones; around three quarters were seen once. Germline loops: CDR1 SGHNT, CDR2 YYREEE (reference sequence). Losses at the gene ends were 4 bases for V and 10 bases for J; bases not matched to a gene: 7. The CDR3 runs to 15 residues. The same sample was also studied in work on human thymus T cells. According to that study: Corrective surgery for congenital heart defects was being performed on the healthy Finnish infants who were the donors. Obtained as resections during corrective heart surgery, the thymus tissue was then studied. It looked as if thymic and blood repertoires used V and J genes in a biased way. Unrelated individuals reportedly shared highly overlapping thymic TCR repertoires.

Input material: thymocytes. This rearrangement joins TRBV5-4 to TRBJ1-6, with TRBD1 matching over 11 bases. This receptor was identified in a boy in the first two years of life with a congenital heart defect. CDR3 sequence reads: CASSLGQGARSPLHF. The CDR3 DNA reads as TGTGCCAGCAGCCTCGGACAGGGGGCAAGGTCACCCCTCCACTTT.